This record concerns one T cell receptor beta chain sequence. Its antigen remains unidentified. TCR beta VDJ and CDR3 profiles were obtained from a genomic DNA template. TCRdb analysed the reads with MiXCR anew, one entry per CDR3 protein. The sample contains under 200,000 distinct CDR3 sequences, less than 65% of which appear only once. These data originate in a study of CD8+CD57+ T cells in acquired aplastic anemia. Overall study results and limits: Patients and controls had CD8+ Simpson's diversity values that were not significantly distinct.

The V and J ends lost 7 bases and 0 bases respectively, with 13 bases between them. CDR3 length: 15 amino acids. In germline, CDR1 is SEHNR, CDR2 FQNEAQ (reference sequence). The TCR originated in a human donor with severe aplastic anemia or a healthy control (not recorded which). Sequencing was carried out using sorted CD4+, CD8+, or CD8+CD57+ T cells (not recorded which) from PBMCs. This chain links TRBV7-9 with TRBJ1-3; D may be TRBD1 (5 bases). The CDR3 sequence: CASTPQALSGNTIYF. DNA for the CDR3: TGTGCCAGCACACCACAGGCCCTCTCTGGAAACACCATATATTTT.